These T cell receptor beta chains were read from a single sample in a study of T cell responses to AZD1222 COVID-19 vaccine. Assay used: immunoSEQ multiplex PCR; TCRdb lists only in-frame clones, some missing. The sample yields roughly 150,000 clones, about 93% seen once. The material sequenced was peripheral blood, taken on day 0 of AZD1222 vaccination. These receptors were obtained from an adult in good health. Each CDR3 is given with its conserved first and last residue. The D gene is left open where the match is weak. Clone size is given for some rows only: seen once, a few or many times, or a class if the clone is expanded.

NA | NA | TRBJ2-2 | TRBV7-6 | TGTGCCAGCAGCTTAGATGGCAGATACACCGGGGAGCTGTTTTTT | CASSLDGRYTGELFF
TRBD2 | NA | TRBJ2-7 | TRBV9 | TGTGCCAGCAGCCCGGGGGGACTGCCCTACGAGCAGTACTTC | CASSPGGLPYEQYF
NA | NA | TRBJ2-7 | TRBV19 | TGTGCCAGTAGTATCGACAGCGACTACGAGCAGTACTTC | CASSIDSDYEQYF
NA | NA | TRBJ2-1 | TRBV28 | TGTGCCAGCAGTACCTTTCGGGGCAGGGCTAACAATGAGCAGTTCTTC | CASSTFRGRANNEQFF
NA | NA | TRBJ2-7 | TRBV7-8 | TGTGCCAGCAGCCTCGGGGGGCAGGCCTACGAGCAGTACTTC | CASSLGGQAYEQYF
NA | NA | TRBJ1-3 | TRBV11-3 | TGTGCCAGCAGCTTAGATTCTGGAAACACCATATATTTT | CASSLDSGNTIYF
NA | NA | TRBJ2-1 | TRBV5-1 | TGCGCCAGCAGCACGCGCATAGGGGGTGGGGTGCAGTTCTTC | CASSTRIGGGVQFF
TRBD1 | NA | TRBJ2-1 | TRBV11-3 | TGTGCCAGCAGCTTACGTCCCGGGACAGGGGTTGAGCAGTTCTTC | CASSLRPGTGVEQFF
TRBD1 | NA | TRBJ1-3 | TRBV4-1 | TGCGCCAGCAGCCAAGCGTATTCCGGGACAGGCGGAAACACCATATATTTT | CASSQAYSGTGGNTIYF
NA | NA | TRBJ1-1 | TRBV6-6 | TGTGCCAGCACGTACGACAGTAACACTGAAGCTTTCTTT | CASTYDSNTEAFF
NA | NA | TRBJ1-6 | TRBV11-1 | TGTGCCAGCAGCGGTCCTTCGGGGACCCTCCACTTT | CASSGPSGTLHF
TRBD1 | NA | TRBJ1-6 | TRBV5-1 | TGCGCCAGCAGCTCCCGGGGACAGGAAAATTCACCCCTCCACTTT | CASSSRGQENSPLHF
TRBD2 | NA | TRBJ2-7 | TRBV6-5 | TGTGCCAGCAGCCGGGGGGGCGAGCAGTACTTC | CASSRGGEQYF
TRBD1 | once | TRBJ1-2 | TRBV18 | TGTGCCAGCTCACTTGGACAGGGGGCAGCAAACTATGGCTACACCTTC | CASSLGQGAANYGYTF
NA | once | TRBJ1-1 | TRBV25-1 | TGTGCCAGCAGTGAGTCAGGGAACACTGAAGCTTTCTTT | CASSESGNTEAFF
TRBD1 | once | TRBJ2-2 | TRBV11-3 | TGTGCCAGCAGCTTAGCGGGGACAGGAACCACCGGGGAGCTGTTTTTT | CASSLAGTGTTGELFF
NA | NA | TRBJ2-5 | TRBV5-4 | TGTGCCAGCAGCTCGGAGCACCAAGAGACCCAGTACTTC | CASSSEHQETQYF
NA | NA | TRBJ1-5 | TRBV6-6 | TGTGCCAGCAGCCCTACCGGTCACCCGCCCCAGCATTTT | CASSPTGHPPQHF
NA | NA | TRBJ1-2 | TRBV19 | TGTGCCAGTAGTATGCCCCTCCAGGACAGTGCTAACTATGGCTACACCTTC | CASSMPLQDSANYGYTF
TRBD1 | NA | TRBJ1-2 | TRBV30 | TGTGCCTGGATCGGACAGGGCCACTATGGCTACACCTTC | CAWIGQGHYGYTF
NA | NA | TRBJ1-2 | TRBV27 | TGTGCCAGCAGTTTATCTCCAGGGACGGGTGGCTACACCTTC | CASSLSPGTGGYTF
TRBD1 | NA | TRBJ1-6 | TRBV28 | TGTGCCAGCAGGGGATCTAGGACAGGGGGATCACCCCTCCACTTT | CASRGSRTGGSPLHF
NA | NA | TRBJ1-1 | TRBV18 | TGTGCCAGCTCACCCAGCGGGGACACTGAAGCTTTCTTT | CASSPSGDTEAFF
NA | NA | TRBJ2-1 | TRBV10-3 | TGTGCCATCAGTGGGATAGGGGGAGATGAGCAGTTCTTC | CAISGIGGDEQFF
TRBD1 | NA | TRBJ2-7 | TRBV7-2 | TGTGCCAGCAGCGCATGGGACAGCCTTTACGAGCAGTACTTC | CASSAWDSLYEQYF
NA | NA | TRBJ1-6 | TRBV3-1/TRBV3-2 | TGTGCCAGCAGCCAAGCTCCAAATTCACCCCTCCACTTT | CASSQAPNSPLHF
NA | NA | TRBJ1-2 | TRBV3-1/TRBV3-2 | TGTGCCAGCAGCCAAGCGGGCAGCGTTGGGGACGGCTACACCTTC | CASSQAGSVGDGYTF
TRBD1 | NA | TRBJ1-1 | TRBV19 | TGTGCCAGTAGGAAGACAGGGATGAACACTGAAGCTTTCTTT | CASRKTGMNTEAFF
NA | NA | TRBJ1-4 | TRBV18 | TGTGCCAGCTCCCGCGGTGAAAAACTGTTTTTT | CASSRGEKLFF
NA | NA | TRBJ1-3 | TRBV10-1 | TGCGCCAGCAGTGAGCAGGGTTACTCTGGAAACACCATATATTTT | CASSEQGYSGNTIYF
TRBD1 | NA | TRBJ1-5 | TRBV2 | TGTGCCAGCTCTACCAGGACAGGGAAAAAGCCCCAGCATTTT | CASSTRTGKKPQHF
NA | NA | TRBJ2-3 | TRBV9 | TGTGCCAGCAGCGCCCCTCAGTGGGATACGCAGTATTTT | CASSAPQWDTQYF
NA | NA | TRBJ1-2 | TRBV7-9 | TGTGCCAGCCGACCCTCCGGGGCAGAAGATGGCTACACCTTC | CASRPSGAEDGYTF
NA | NA | TRBJ2-1 | TRBV28 | TGTGCCAGCAGGGCAGGTGCGTACAATGAGCAGTTCTTC | CASRAGAYNEQFF
TRBD1 | few | TRBJ2-7 | TRBV19 | TGTGCCAGTAGTACCAATATCGGGACAGGGATGAACATGCGATCCTTC | CASSTNIGTGMNMRSF
TRBD1 | few | TRBJ1-1 | TRBV7-2 | TGTGCCAGCAGCTTAGTGGGACAGTCTCCGAACACTGAAGCTTTCTTT | CASSLVGQSPNTEAFF
NA | NA | TRBJ2-5 | TRBV5-1 | TGCGCCAGCAGCTTGGTAATCGGGGGACAAGAGACCCAGTACTTC | CASSLVIGGQETQYF
TRBD2 | NA | TRBJ2-5 | TRBV4-2 | TGTGCCAGCAGCCGTAGCGGGGGCCAAGGGGAGACCCAGTACTTC | CASSRSGGQGETQYF
TRBD1 | NA | TRBJ1-6 | TRBV9 | TGTGCCAGCAGCGCACAGGGGGTTTATAATTCACCCCTCCACTTT | CASSAQGVYNSPLHF
NA | NA | TRBJ1-2 | TRBV6-5 | TGTGCCAGCAGTTACTCGGAAGTGAACTATGGCTACACCTTC | CASSYSEVNYGYTF